The 30 T cell receptor beta chains reported below all come from one sample, sequenced in a study of chemoradiotherapy in HPV16-positive cancers. Sequenced by immunoSEQ multiplex PCR; TCRdb stores in-frame clones only, minus some. Of about 6,000 clones in the sample, 73% are singletons; the top ten hold approximately 9.9%. The material was obtained from a patient who underwent chemoradiotherapy. These TCRs come from a human donor with HPV-associated anogenital cancer.

V is TRBV4-2 and J is TRBJ1-4, with D perhaps TRBD1 (5 bases). With 0 bases removed from V and 16 bases from J, the gap between germline ends came to 12 bases. This CDR3 region has 12 residues. Germline V gene data show CDR1 as LGHNA and CDR2 as YNFKEQ. CDR3 sequence (DNA): TGTGCCAGCAGCCAAGACGGGCAGGGAAAGTTTTTT. Protein: CASSQDGQGKFF.

This clone was detected a few times. CDR3 in amino acids: CASSLDPPRVNEQFF. The CDR3 DNA sequence: TGCGCCAGCAGCTTGGATCCGCCTCGGGTCAATGAGCAGTTCTTC. The chain is built from TRBV5-1 and TRBJ2-1; D not certain. The V end lost 0 bases, the J end lost 6 bases, and 13 bases lay between the germline ends. The germline V gene has CDR1 SGHRS and CDR2 YFSETQ. The CDR3 is 15 residues long.

This clone was detected a few times. V is TRBV19 and J is TRBJ1-2; D may be TRBD1 (6 bases). The germline V gene has CDR1 LNHDA and CDR2 SQIVND (reference sequence). V was shortened by 1 base and J by 0 bases, with 9 bases between the two germline ends. This CDR3 has 15 amino acids. The CDR3 sequence is CASSIAGQPNYGYTF. The CDR3 coding sequence is TGTGCCAGTAGTATAGCCGGACAGCCTAACTATGGCTACACCTTC.

This clone has a handful of counts. The chain is built from TRBV18 and TRBJ1-6; 8 bases fit TRBD1. The CDR3 covers 11 residues. CDR1 KGHSH and CDR2 LQKENI come from the germline V gene. V shed 5 bases, J shed 15 bases, and the junction held 3 bases outside the gene matches. Here the CDR3 reads CASSGQGDLHF. The CDR3 DNA sequence: TGTGCCAGCTCAGGACAGGGCGACCTCCACTTT.

This chain connects TRBV27 to TRBJ1-2; 10 bases are shared with TRBD1. Germline V gene lookup returns CDR1 MNHEY and CDR2 SMNVEV (reference sequence). The junction had 3 bases not matched to a gene; V was cut back by 2 bases and J by 3 bases. The CDR3 has 15 residues. The CDR3 loop is CASSLEGQGYYGYTF. The CDR3 nucleotides read TGTGCCAGCAGTTTAGAGGGACAGGGGTACTATGGCTACACCTTC.

This clone was found a few times. This sequence joins TRBV30 and TRBJ1-2, with 8 bases that match TRBD1. J was trimmed by 8 bases and V by 2 bases; bases with no gene match: 7. The germline V gene has CDR1 GTSNPN and CDR2 SVGIG (reference sequence). This CDR3 is 13 amino acids long. CDR3 sequence: CAWSRTGREGYTF. Written as DNA, the CDR3 is TGTGCCTGGAGTAGGACAGGGAGAGAAGGCTACACCTTC.

The rearrangement links TRBV7-9 to TRBJ1-1; no definite D call. The CDR3 contains 13 residues. Germline values: CDR1 SEHNR, CDR2 FQNEAQ (reference sequence). Trimming took 2 bases from V and 2 from J, leaving 6 bases between them. The chain's CDR3 is CASSLYVNTEAFF. The CDR3 DNA follows: TGTGCCAGCAGCTTATACGTTAACACTGAAGCTTTCTTT.

The V and J genes are TRBV5-1 and TRBJ1-4; D is ambiguous. This CDR3 is 15 amino acids long. CDR1 is SGHRS and CDR2 is YFSETQ in the germline V gene. V lost 1 base and J lost 4, with 11 bases in between. CDR3 region: CASSLSVQNNEKLFF. CDR3 DNA sequence: TGCGCCAGCAGCTTGAGTGTTCAGAATAATGAAAAACTGTTTTTT. Using reference TRBV5-1 and TRBJ1-4 for the parts outside the CDR3, the full variable domain is KAGVTQTPRYLIKTRGQQVTLSCSPISGHRSVSWYQQTPGQGLQFLFEYFSETQRNKGNFPGRFSGRQFSNSRSEMNVSTLELGDSALYLCASSLSVQNNEKLFFGSGTQLSVL.

CDR3 protein: CASSRPGLAGATANTGELFF. CDR3 DNA: TGTGCCAGCAGCCGCCCGGGACTAGCGGGGGCCACGGCGAACACCGGGGAGCTGTTTTTT. V gene TRBV4-2 combines with J gene TRBJ2-2, with TRBD2 matching over 14 bases. The length of the CDR3 is 20 residues. Per germline, CDR1 LGHNA and CDR2 YNFKEQ. V was pared by 4 bases and J by 0 bases, with 10 bases of the junction left unmatched.

This clone was detected a few times. The same CDR3 can be traced to other DNA sequences in this sample. This chain joins TRBV19 and TRBJ2-3; D remains ambiguous. Germline CDR1 LNHDA, CDR2 SQIVND (reference sequence). The CDR3 has 14 residues. The V and J ends lost 1 base and 0 bases respectively, with 5 bases between them. The CDR3, as DNA: TGTGCCAGTAGTATAGGTTCTAGCACAGATACGCAGTATTTT. Amino acids: CASSIGSSTDTQYF.

The chain recombines TRBV18 with TRBJ1-4, with D tentatively TRBD1 (6 bases). The CDR3 is 13 amino acids. Trimming removed 4 bases at V and 5 bases at J, with 8 bases between. Germline assignment: CDR1 KGHSH and CDR2 LQKENI. CDR3 nucleotides: TGTGCCAGCTCACTCGGACAGAATGAAAAACTGTTTTTT. Translating gives CASSLGQNEKLFF.

The chain uses TRBV27 and TRBJ1-5; D is undetermined. The CDR3 is made up of 12 amino acids. V dropped 3 bases and J dropped 6 bases, with 6 bases sitting between them. CDR1 is MNHEY and CDR2 is SMNVEV in the germline V gene (reference sequence). CDR3 bases: TGTGCCAGCAGTTTTCAAGGTCAGCCCCAGCATTTT. As protein: CASSFQGQPQHF.

The chain joins TRBV7-2 to TRBJ2-4; 8 nucleotides match TRBD1. Losses at the gene ends were 4 bases for V and 6 bases for J; bases not matched to a gene: 8. Germline V lookup: CDR1 SGHTA, CDR2 FQGNSA. The CDR3 is made up of 15 amino acids. The CDR3 DNA sequence: TGTGCCAGCAGCTCTCTACAGGGGGTGGGAAACATTCAGTACTTC. This translates into CASSSLQGVGNIQYF.

This chain links TRBV28 with TRBJ1-5; perhaps TRBD1 as D (6 bases). The CDR3 sequence is 16 residues long. The ends were cut back, 3 bases at V and 2 bases at J, with 14 bases in the middle. The germline gives CDR1 MDHEN, CDR2 SYDVKM. CDR3 protein: CASSLGGARGNQPQHF. The CDR3 DNA follows: TGTGCCAGCAGTTTGGGGGGCGCGCGTGGCAATCAGCCCCAGCATTTT.

For this clone: No DNA is shown, since the ends of the CDR3 on it are uncertain; the CDR3 is the one TCRdb lists. The rearrangement links TRBV6-5 to TRBJ2-6; the table's D call of TRBD2 was not tested on the DNA. The CDR3 numbers 15 amino acids, ends counted. CDR1 and CDR2 from the germline V gene are MNHEY and SVGAGI. CDR3 sequence: CASSSSYSGANVLTF.

V gene TRBV7-9 combines with J gene TRBJ2-1; tentatively, D is TRBD2 (7 bases). The CDR3 is 12 amino acids. Between the trimmed V and J ends, which lost 4 bases and 12 bases, there was a span of 13 bases. CDR1 SEHNR and CDR2 FQNEAQ come from the germline V gene (reference sequence). The CDR3 reads CASSSVGGRQFF. CDR3 bases: TGTGCCAGCAGCTCGGTCGGGGGGCGGCAGTTCTTC.

The chain combines TRBV6-5 with TRBJ1-5, with no clear D. The ends were cut back, 5 bases at V and 7 bases at J, with 12 bases in the middle. Germline V gives CDR1 MNHEY, CDR2 SVGAGI. This CDR3 is 13 amino acids long. The CDR3 DNA follows: TGTGCCAGCAGTCGGACGGACCTCCAGCCCCAGCATTTT. Its protein product is CASSRTDLQPQHF.

This chain joins TRBV30 and TRBJ2-7, with 11 bases identical to TRBD1. Trimming at V came to 2 bases and at J to 4 bases, leaving 10 bases not matched to a gene. Germline V lookup: CDR1 GTSNPN, CDR2 SVGIG (reference sequence). This CDR3 spans 16 amino acids. In nucleotides, the CDR3 is TGTGCCTGGAGTACTCTCCCGGGACAGGGGGTTTACGAGCAGTACTTC. This gives the protein CAWSTLPGQGVYEQYF.

CDR3 loop: CASSLRVPGASYNEQFF. In DNA, the CDR3 is TGTGCCAGCAGCTTAAGGGTACCGGGGGCCTCCTACAATGAGCAGTTCTTC. The chain links TRBV11-2 to TRBJ2-1; the D call may be TRBD1 or TRBD2 (6 bases each). V lost 2 bases and J lost 0, with 14 bases in between. The CDR3 covers 17 residues. Germline V lookup: CDR1 SGHAT, CDR2 FQNNGV.

The chain is built from TRBV6-5 and TRBJ1-1; the D is unclear. Per the germline V gene, CDR1 is MNHEY and CDR2 is SVGAGI. V was shortened by 2 bases and J by 6 bases, with 10 bases between the two germline ends. The CDR3 length is 13 residues. CDR3 protein: CASSYRADAEAFF. CDR3 nucleotide sequence: TGTGCCAGCAGTTACAGGGCCGACGCTGAAGCTTTCTTT.

V usage is TRBV6-1 and J usage is TRBJ1-1, with 9 positions matching TRBD1. The CDR3 sequence is 13 residues long. After removal of 7 bases from V and 5 bases from J, the junction contained 5 bases not matched to a gene. Germline values: CDR1 MNHNS, CDR2 SASEGT. For the CDR3, the DNA is TGTGCCAGCACTAGACAGGGGGGAACTGAAGCTTTCTTT. Translation: CASTRQGGTEAFF.

There are a few counts of this clone. The genes are TRBV19 and TRBJ1-1, with a tentative D call TRBD1 (6 bases). Germline CDR1 is LNHDA and CDR2 is SQIVND (reference sequence). The CDR3 sequence is 13 residues long. The germline V and J ends were trimmed by 8 bases and 4 bases, with 14 bases remaining between them. CDR3 residues: CASANRDRTEAFF. In DNA, the CDR3 is TGTGCCAGTGCGAACAGGGATCGCACTGAAGCTTTCTTT.

This clone was seen once. This chain uses TRBV4-1 with TRBJ1-1; TRBD1 agrees at 7 bases. Looked up from germline, CDR1 is MGHRA and CDR2 is YSYEKL. The CDR3 is 14 amino acids. V shed 1 base, J shed 6 bases, and the junction held 5 bases outside the gene matches. The CDR3 sequence is CASSQVEGGAEAFF. DNA for the CDR3: TGCGCCAGCAGCCAAGTTGAAGGGGGCGCTGAAGCTTTCTTT.

This sequence joins TRBV2 and TRBJ2-3, with D perhaps matching TRBD2 (5 bases). CDR1 SNHLY and CDR2 FYNNEI come from the germline V gene. This CDR3 contains 14 residues. Trimming took off 7 bases at V and 2 bases at J, with 13 bases between the two ends. This CDR3 is CASIEGLITDTQYF. For the CDR3, the DNA is TGTGCCAGCATAGAGGGTCTCATCACAGATACGCAGTATTTT.

The V gene is TRBV5-1, the J gene TRBJ2-1; 7 bases are shared with TRBD2. V lost 0 bases, J lost 7 bases, and 7 bases stayed unmatched. This CDR3 has 15 amino acids. CDR1 is SGHRS and CDR2 is YFSETQ in the germline V gene. The CDR3 nucleotides read TGCGCCAGCAGCTTGGGTGCTAGCGGACTTAATGAGCAGTTCTTC. This encodes CASSLGASGLNEQFF.

The rearrangement uses TRBV7-9 and TRBJ2-5, with TRBD1 as a possible D gene (6 bases). There are 12 residues in the CDR3. Deletions cut 6 bases from V and 4 bases from J, with 9 bases between. Per the germline V gene, CDR1 is SEHNR and CDR2 is FQNEAQ (reference sequence). CDR3 residues: CASSQGGETQYF. DNA of the CDR3: TGTGCCAGCAGTCAAGGGGGAGAGACCCAGTACTTC.

This clone was seen a handful of times. The chain couples TRBV30 to TRBJ1-1; tentative D call: TRBD1 (5 bases). CDR1 GTSNPN and CDR2 SVGIG come from the germline V gene (reference sequence). Deletions cut 1 base from V and 3 bases from J, with 9 bases between. This CDR3 has 13 residues. CDR3 loop: CAWSAWGYTEAFF. Here the CDR3 DNA reads TGTGCCTGGAGTGCTTGGGGGTACACTGAAGCTTTCTTT.

The count of this clone is one. The genes are TRBV7-9 and TRBJ1-3, with 9 bases that match TRBD1. CDR3 length: 15 amino acids. Trimming removed 2 bases from V and 7 bases from J; junction bases left unmatched: 6. Germline CDR1 and CDR2: SEHNR and FQNEAQ (reference sequence). CDR3 DNA sequence: TGTGCCAGCAGCTTATATAGACAGGGGGAGAACACCATATATTTT. As protein: CASSLYRQGENTIYF.

The V gene is TRBV29-1, the J gene TRBJ2-3; D is possibly TRBD1 or TRBD2 (7 bases each). The CDR3 spans 15 residues. The V gene's germline CDR1 is SQVTM and CDR2 ANQGSEA. The V end was cut by 4 bases, the J end by 3 bases, with 17 bases between. The DNA of the CDR3 is TGCAGCGTTGGGGGGGAGGGGGCGGCGACAGATACGCAGTATTTT. This gives the protein CSVGGEGAATDTQYF.

The chain couples TRBV6-5 to TRBJ1-1; TRBD1 is a possible D gene (5 bases). Deletions cut 2 bases from V and 1 base from J, with 14 bases between. The CDR3 sequence is 16 residues long. Per the germline V gene, CDR1 is MNHEY and CDR2 is SVGAGI. The CDR3 protein is CASSYDGGRRNTEAFF. DNA of the CDR3: TGTGCCAGCAGTTACGACGGGGGTCGCCGGAACACTGAAGCTTTCTTT.